A selection of T cell receptor beta chains follows, all from one sample in a study of blood T cells in healthy people across ages. TCRdb used MiXCR to reprocess the 5' RACE reads, holding one entry per CDR3 protein. The sample has about 1.7 million distinct CDR3 sequences, about 30% seen once. Sample: blood. Source of these receptors: a woman in her 30s in good health. Both conserved end residues are part of each CDR3. Each record gives: D gene, V gene, J gene, clone size, CDR3 protein, CDR3 DNA. A D gene is named only where the DNA matches it firmly. Where a row states a size, it is once, few, many or the class of an expanded clone; other rows omit it.

-	TRBV6-1	TRBJ2-7	-	CASSSARRFYEQYF	TGTGCCAGCAGCTCAGCCAGACGGTTCTACGAGCAGTACTTC
-	TRBV29-1	TRBJ2-3	few	CSVERRLGTDTQYF	TGCAGCGTTGAGAGGAGGTTGGGCACAGATACGCAGTATTTT
TRBD2	TRBV12-3/TRBV12-4	TRBJ2-3	few	CASGRREGSDTEYF	TGTGCCAGCGGCAGGAGGGAGGGTTCAGATACGGAGTATTTT
-	TRBV28	TRBJ1-5	-	CASSGRQVNQPQHF	TGTGCCAGCAGTGGGAGACAGGTAAATCAGCCCCAGCATTTT
-	TRBV12-3/TRBV12-4	TRBJ2-7	many	CASSPGGEQYF	TGTGCCAGCAGCCCTGGGGGGGAGCAGTACTTC
-	TRBV11-3	TRBJ2-1	-	CASSLAGNGYNEQFF	TGTGCCAGCAGCTTAGCCGGGAACGGCTACAATGAGCAGTTCTTC
-	TRBV3-1	TRBJ2-5	-	CASSQDRGSGPSGTQYF	TGTGCCAGCAGCCAAGATCGAGGAAGCGGTCCCTCGGGGACCCAGTACTTC
-	TRBV12-3/TRBV12-4	TRBJ2-1	many	CASRQRSSYNEQFF	TGTGCCAGCAGGCAGCGGTCCTCCTACAATGAGCAGTTCTTC
TRBD1	TRBV20-1	TRBJ2-7	many	CSVTRQGLYEQYF	TGCAGTGTTACCCGACAGGGCCTCTACGAGCAGTACTTC
-	TRBV20-1	TRBJ2-7	many	CSALDGASYEQYF	TGCAGTGCCCTAGACGGGGCCTCCTACGAGCAGTACTTC
-	TRBV7-2	TRBJ1-1	many	CASSPGTIDTEAFF	TGTGCCAGCAGCCCTGGGACAATCGACACTGAAGCTTTCTTT
TRBD1	TRBV7-2	TRBJ2-7	few	CASTARTGSYEQYF	TGTGCCAGCACCGCACGGACAGGATCCTACGAGCAGTACTTC
-	TRBV29-1	TRBJ1-2	-	CSASRGHGYTF	TGCAGCGCCTCCAGGGGACATGGCTACACCTTC
-	TRBV30	TRBJ2-1	once	CAWSVFVVRNEQFF	TGTGCCTGGAGTGTATTCGTAGTCCGGAATGAGCAGTTCTTC
TRBD1	TRBV20-1	TRBJ1-2	few	CSARGGDRDDHTF	TGCAGTGCTAGAGGCGGCGACAGGGACGACCACACCTTC
-	TRBV5-1	TRBJ2-1	-	CASSFENLYNEQFF	TGCGCCAGCAGCTTCGAGAACCTCTACAATGAGCAGTTCTTC
-	TRBV10-3	TRBJ2-1	many	CAISERSDNEQFF	TGTGCCATCAGTGAGCGGAGTGACAATGAGCAGTTCTTC
-	TRBV9	TRBJ1-2	-	CASSAWTVSNYGYTF	TGTGCCAGCAGCGCCTGGACGGTCTCTAACTATGGCTACACCTTC
-	TRBV3-1	TRBJ1-4	once	CASSPIGAGSANEKLFF	TGTGCCAGCAGCCCGATCGGAGCAGGGTCGGCTAATGAAAAACTGTTTTTT
TRBD2	TRBV7-3	TRBJ2-1	-	CASSPGGEKFF	TGTGCCAGCAGCCCCGGGGGGGAGAAGTTCTTC
-	TRBV5-1	TRBJ2-1	-	CASSLTVPRGPLNEQFF	TGCGCCAGCAGCTTGACCGTCCCGAGGGGCCCTCTCAATGAGCAGTTCTTC
-	TRBV19	TRBJ2-1	few	CASSDGMDSSYNEQFF	TGTGCCAGTAGTGATGGGATGGACAGCTCCTACAATGAGCAGTTCTTC
TRBD2	TRBV20-1	TRBJ2-5	-	CSASGRGGQETQYF	TGCAGTGCTAGTGGACGGGGGGGCCAAGAGACCCAGTACTTC
-	TRBV28	TRBJ2-7	-	CASSPLRTSNDEQYF	TGTGCCAGCAGTCCCCTCAGGACTTCTAACGACGAGCAGTACTTC
-	TRBV20-1	TRBJ1-5	-	CSARGGASDQPQHF	TGCAGTGCTAGAGGCGGGGCCTCGGATCAGCCCCAGCATTTT
TRBD1	TRBV4-1	TRBJ2-1	few	CSSSHLGQRSYNEQFF	TGCTCCAGCAGCCACTTGGGACAGCGATCCTACAATGAGCAGTTCTTC
-	TRBV12-3/TRBV12-4	TRBJ2-1	-	CASSPLTPYNEQFF	TGTGCCAGCAGTCCCTTAACCCCCTACAATGAGCAGTTCTTC
TRBD1	TRBV19	TRBJ2-4	-	CASSKGQGLAKNIQYF	TGTGCCAGTAGTAAGGGACAGGGGCTAGCCAAAAACATTCAGTACTTC
-	TRBV20-1	TRBJ2-7	-	CSTGSAESYEQYF	TGCAGTACTGGCTCGGCGGAGTCCTACGAGCAGTACTTC
-	TRBV24-1	TRBJ2-3	-	CATGDVGNTDTQYF	TGTGCCACCGGTGATGTAGGGAACACAGATACGCAGTATTTT